The present entry profiles one T cell receptor beta chain with its context. Germline CDR1 is MNHEY and CDR2 is SVGAGI. The CDR3 contains 13 residues. TCRdb reprocessed the 5' RACE reads, keeping one entry per CDR3 protein, no DNA. The sample totals over 130,000 distinct CDR3 sequences. This sample stems from a study of monozygotic twins with inflammatory bowel disease. This chain uses TRBV6-5 with TRBJ2-7; TCRdb returns TRBD2, unconfirmable since there is no DNA. Source material: blood. The receptor was isolated from a human donor with ulcerative colitis or Crohn's disease, or a healthy co-twin of an affected twin (not recorded which). CDR3 region: CASSYSGVAEQYF.